A single sample gave rise to the 28 T cell receptor beta chains below, sequenced in a study of blood T cell repertoires in COVID-19. Sequencing was performed with immunoSEQ multiplex PCR; in TCRdb, only in-frame clones are kept and a portion is missing. This table has roughly 340,000 clones, 90% to 95% appearing once. Source material: peripheral blood. These receptors came from a woman aged 18-35 years who had recovered from COVID-19.

This clone was seen just once. CDR3 loop: CASSRGQGSSEQYV. CDR3 in DNA: TGTGCCAGCAGTCGGGGACAGGGTTCCTCCGAGCAGTACGTC. V gene TRBV27 combines with J gene TRBJ2-7; TRBD1 matches at 9 bases. The CDR3 runs 14 residues. Germline V CDR1 and CDR2: MNHEY, SMNVEV (reference sequence).

The chain carries TRBV4-3 and TRBJ1-2; perhaps TRBD1 as D (5 bases). The CDR3 runs to 15 residues. V lost 4 bases and J 2 bases, leaving 14 bases between the germline ends. CDR1 is LGHNA, CDR2 YSLEER, per germline. The chain's CDR3 is CASSRDRNTNYGYTF. Written as DNA, the CDR3 is TGCGCCAGCAGCCGAGACAGAAACACCAACTATGGCTACACCTTC.

Written as DNA, the CDR3 is TGTGCCACCCGGGGACTAGGACTGGGTGACGAGCAGTACGTC. Translated, it gives CATRGLGLGDEQYV. The chain uses TRBV6-5 and TRBJ2-7, with TRBD2 identical over 8 bases. The CDR3 consists of 14 residues. Germline lookup yields CDR1 MNHEY and CDR2 SVGAGI. The ends lost 10 bases at V and 5 bases at J; junction bases unmatched: 13.

The sample holds a few counts of this clone. The rearrangement links TRBV10-3 to TRBJ1-4; 10 positions agree with TRBD1. The CDR3 length is 14 residues. Germline assignment: CDR1 ENHRY and CDR2 SYGVKD. With V trimmed by 6 bases and J by 7 bases, 5 bases remained unmatched. CDR3: CAISRTGGSEKLFF. The CDR3 bases are TGTGCCATCAGCCGGACAGGGGGGAGTGAAAAACTGTTTTTT.

The rearrangement uses TRBV4-3 and TRBJ2-3; perhaps TRBD1 as D (8 bases). From germline, CDR1 is LGHNA and CDR2 YSLEER. The CDR3 length is 21 residues. V shed 0 bases and J shed 0 bases, with 25 bases lying between them. CDR3 in amino acids: CASSQDRGGRGRVSSTDTQYF. The DNA for the CDR3 is TGCGCCAGCAGCCAAGATAGGGGGGGCAGGGGGCGGGTATCTAGCACAGATACGCAGTATTTT.

V usage is TRBV5-1 and J usage is TRBJ2-1; 14 bases are shared with TRBD2. The CDR3 runs 18 residues. V lost 0 bases, J lost 4 bases, and 6 bases stayed unmatched. The germline V gene has CDR1 SGHRS and CDR2 YFSETQ. Here the CDR3 reads CASSLGLAGGPGYNEQFF. The DNA for the CDR3 is TGCGCCAGCAGCTTGGGACTAGCGGGAGGGCCGGGTTACAATGAGCAGTTCTTC. Together with reference TRBV5-1 and TRBJ2-1, the CDR3 gives the full variable domain: KAGVTQTPRYLIKTRGQQVTLSCSPISGHRSVSWYQQTPGQGLQFLFEYFSETQRNKGNFPGRFSGRQFSNSRSEMNVSTLELGDSALYLCASSLGLAGGPGYNEQFFGPGTRLTVL.

This chain links TRBV6-2 or TRBV6-3 with TRBJ2-3; D remains ambiguous. The germline gives CDR1 MNHEY, CDR2 SVGEGT. The CDR3 is 14 residues long. Trimming stripped 6 bases from V and 2 bases from J, with 12 bases between. The CDR3 is CASSQKYNTDTQYF. The DNA for the CDR3 is TGTGCCAGCAGCCAAAAATACAACACAGATACGCAGTATTTT.

V gene TRBV9 combines with J gene TRBJ2-1; tentatively, D is TRBD2 (7 bases). CDR3 size: 16 residues. Germline CDR1 is SGDLS and CDR2 is YYNGEE. V was trimmed by 0 bases and J by 9 bases, leaving 19 bases between them. The CDR3 is CASSVERGGIRGEQFF. DNA of the CDR3: TGTGCCAGCAGCGTAGAACGCGGGGGCATACGGGGTGAGCAGTTCTTC.

This sequence joins TRBV5-1 and TRBJ2-1; 9 nucleotides line up with TRBD2. Unmatched junction bases numbered 12, after V lost 5 bases and J lost 3 bases. This CDR3 has 17 amino acids. Germline CDR1 is SGHRS and CDR2 is YFSETQ. The chain's CDR3 is CASRPPSSGSDYNEQFF. CDR3 bases: TGCGCCAGCAGACCTCCGAGTAGCGGGAGTGACTACAATGAGCAGTTCTTC.

V usage is TRBV6-6 and J usage is TRBJ2-1; 7 positions match TRBD2. The CDR3 runs to 16 residues. J lost 4 bases, V lost 0 bases, and 6 bases had no gene match. Germline assignment: CDR1 MNHNY and CDR2 SVGAGI (reference sequence). The CDR3 sequence is CASSYSSLADYNEQFF. In DNA form, the CDR3 reads TGTGCCAGCAGTTACTCGAGTCTAGCGGATTACAATGAGCAGTTCTTC.

This chain uses TRBV4-2 with TRBJ2-1; TRBD2 agrees at 8 bases. The CDR3 runs 17 residues. The junction had 8 bases not matched to a gene; V was cut back by 0 bases and J by 4 bases. Germline V CDR1 and CDR2: LGHNA, YNFKEQ. CDR3 residues: CASSQDPSGGLYNEQFF. CDR3 DNA: TGTGCCAGCAGCCAAGATCCATCGGGAGGGCTGTACAATGAGCAGTTCTTC.

This sequence joins TRBV20-1 and TRBJ2-1; possibly TRBD1 for D (6 bases). The CDR3 spans 13 residues. V was trimmed by 3 bases and J by 9 bases, leaving 15 bases between them. Per the germline V gene, CDR1 is DFQATT and CDR2 is SNEGSKA (reference sequence). The DNA for the CDR3 is TGCAGTGCTAGTCCGGCACCACAGGGTGAGCAGTTCTTC. It specifies CSASPAPQGEQFF.

This sequence joins TRBV11-2 and TRBJ2-3, with TRBD1 matching over 7 bases. The CDR3 has 15 amino acids. Trimming removed 1 base from V and 5 bases from J; junction bases left unmatched: 6. Germline V gene lookup returns CDR1 SGHAT and CDR2 FQNNGV. CDR3 coding DNA: TGTGCCAGCAGCTTAGGACAGGGCCCATTAGATACGCAGTATTTT. Amino acid sequence: CASSLGQGPLDTQYF. Full variable domain (outside the CDR3, taken from reference TRBV11-2 and TRBJ2-3): EAGVAQSPRYKIIEKRQSVAFWCNPISGHATLYWYQQILGQGPKLLIQFQNNGVVDDSQLPKDRFSAERLKGVDSTLKIQPAKLEDSAVYLCASSLGQGPLDTQYFGPGTRLTVL.

This chain uses TRBV6-5 with TRBJ2-3; weak D call: TRBD2 (6 bases). Germline lookup yields CDR1 MNHEY and CDR2 SVGAGI. V was cut by 10 bases and J by 4 bases, with 18 bases left in between. This CDR3 is 14 amino acids long. CDR3 sequence (DNA): TGTGCCACGCGGAGGGCTTTGCCAGCAGATACGCAGTATTTT. Its protein is CATRRALPADTQYF.

The rearrangement joins TRBV30 to TRBJ1-2; D not certain. V lost 5 bases to trimming and J lost 5 bases, with 6 bases between them. There are 10 residues in the CDR3. Per the germline V gene, CDR1 is GTSNPN and CDR2 is SVGIG (reference sequence). CDR3 sequence (DNA): TGTGCCTGGGGCACTTATGGCTACACCTTC. This codes for CAWGTYGYTF. Drawing the rest from reference TRBV30 and TRBJ1-2, the complete variable domain is SQTIHQWPATLVQPVGSPLSLECTVEGTSNPNLYWYRQAAGRGLQLLFYSVGIGQISSEVPQNLSASRPQDRQFILSSKKLLLSDSGFYLCAWGTYGYTFGSGTRLTVV.

The rearrangement uses TRBV6-5 and TRBJ1-1; D not certain. The CDR3 is 13 residues long. CDR1 is MNHEY and CDR2 is SVGAGI in the germline V gene. With 7 bases removed from V and 4 bases from J, the gap between germline ends came to 13 bases. The CDR3: CASIPGGPTEAFF. CDR3 nucleotides: TGTGCCAGCATCCCCGGCGGGCCCACTGAAGCTTTCTTT.

This chain uses TRBV23-1 with TRBJ2-5; TRBD1 matches at 11 bases. TRBV23-1 is noted as an ORF with a role that remains uncertain. The V gene end was trimmed by 0 bases and the J gene end by 4 bases; junction bases not matched to a gene: 4. The CDR3 runs to 16 residues. CDR3 DNA sequence: TGCGCCAGCAGTCAATCTAGGGACAGGGGGGGAGAGACCCAGTACTTC. Amino acid sequence: CASSQSRDRGGETQYF.

The chain uses TRBV25-1 and TRBJ2-3, with TRBD2 matching over 11 bases. Unmatched junction bases numbered 4, after V lost 5 bases and J lost 0 bases. The germline V gene has CDR1 MGHDK and CDR2 SYGVNS. The CDR3 contains 16 residues. The DNA for the CDR3 is TGTGCCAGCAGTAAAATAGCGGGAGGGAGCACAGATACGCAGTATTTT. It specifies CASSKIAGGSTDTQYF.

Turning to this clone: Other DNA variants within this sample encode the same CDR3. The rearrangement joins TRBV7-2 to TRBJ2-5; 10 positions agree with TRBD2. V trimming: 6 bases; J trimming: 5 bases; junction bases outside the gene matches: 6. The V gene's germline CDR1 is SGHTA and CDR2 FQGNSA. This CDR3 comprises 14 residues. As DNA, the CDR3 is TGTGCCAGCAGTTTCAGCGGGAGGGGGGAGACCCAGTACTTC. It codes for CASSFSGRGETQYF.

J is TRBJ1-1 and V is TRBV27, with D possibly TRBD1 on 5 matching bases. This CDR3 is 14 amino acids long. Germline V gives CDR1 MNHEY, CDR2 SMNVEV (reference sequence). Trimming removed 4 bases at V and 6 bases at J, with 15 bases between. CDR3 sequence reads: CASSSGLLGPEAFF. The DNA of the CDR3 is TGTGCCAGCAGTTCGGGACTCCTGGGACCTGAAGCTTTCTTT.

The chain employs TRBV5-8 and TRBJ2-7; D uncertain. The CDR3 has 13 residues. V was pared by 2 bases and J by 2 bases, with 8 bases between. In germline, CDR1 is SGHTS, CDR2 YDEGEE. CDR3 nucleotide sequence: TGTGCCAGCAGCTTACCCCGGGCCTACGAGCAGTACGTC. The encoded protein is CASSLPRAYEQYV.

The genes are TRBV4-3 and TRBJ1-2, with D perhaps TRBD1 (6 bases). Germline CDR1 and CDR2: LGHNA and YSLEER. V lost 0 bases and J lost 5, with 16 bases in between. CDR3 length: 16 amino acids. CDR3 sequence reads: CASSQDPKAGAYGYTF. The CDR3 coding sequence is TGCGCCAGCAGCCAAGATCCCAAGGCAGGGGCGTATGGCTACACCTTC.

The V call is TRBV11-3, the J call TRBJ2-1; 10 bases agree with TRBD2. V lost 0 bases, J lost 7 bases, and 6 bases stayed unmatched. CDR1 is SGHNT and CDR2 is YENEEA in the germline V gene. The CDR3 contains 16 residues. The CDR3 loop reads CASSLDQAGGSNEQFF. CDR3 coding DNA: TGTGCCAGCAGCTTAGATCAAGCGGGAGGGTCGAATGAGCAGTTCTTC.

This sequence joins TRBV12-3 or TRBV12-4 and TRBJ1-2, with TRBD1 matching 9 bases. The CDR3 has 13 amino acids. Trimming at V came to 11 bases and at J to 5 bases, leaving 9 bases not matched to a gene. The CDR3, as DNA: TGTGCCGGAACGACAGGGGGAACATATGGCTACACCTTC. This gives the protein CAGTTGGTYGYTF.

V usage is TRBV2 and J usage is TRBJ2-1, with 11 bases aligning to TRBD1. From germline, CDR1 is SNHLY and CDR2 FYNNEI. This CDR3 contains 14 residues. The V gene end was trimmed by 6 bases and the J gene end by 15 bases; junction bases not matched to a gene: 13. CDR3 bases: TGTGCCAGCAGCGATAGGACAGGGGGCCTATCTCGGTTCTTC. This translates into CASSDRTGGLSRFF.

For the CDR3, the DNA is TGTGCCAGCAGCGCCCTGGGACAGGGGTTGGAAAAACTGTTTTTT. Translation gives CASSALGQGLEKLFF. This chain uses TRBV11-2 with TRBJ1-4; 10 positions agree with TRBD1. Germline CDR1 SGHAT, CDR2 FQNNGV. The CDR3 spans 15 residues. The junction had 8 bases not matched to a gene; V was cut back by 5 bases and J by 8 bases.

The chain joins TRBV7-2 to TRBJ2-1; 8 nucleotides align to TRBD2. Germline CDR1 is SGHTA and CDR2 is FQGNSA. The CDR3 has 16 amino acids. Trimming removed 5 bases from V and 0 bases from J; junction bases left unmatched: 6. The chain's CDR3 is CASSRSGGSSYNEQFF. DNA of the CDR3: TGTGCCAGCAGCCGGTCGGGGGGGTCCTCCTACAATGAGCAGTTCTTC.

This chain links TRBV7-2 with TRBJ1-5; 8 bases fit TRBD1. V lost 1 base and J lost 5; bases outside the gene matches: 4. From germline, CDR1 is SGHTA and CDR2 FQGNSA. The CDR3 has 15 residues. Written as DNA, the CDR3 is TGTGCCAGCAGCTTAGGACAGGGGCCCTATCAGCCCCAGCATTTT. Its protein product is CASSLGQGPYQPQHF.